This T cell receptor beta chain derives from a study of T cell repertoires in cytomegalovirus infection. For the study at large: Peptides in the study included HLA-C-restricted and HLA-B-restricted CMV epitopes. CMV infection together with matching HLA type was indicated by public TCR beta signatures. General study points: CMV-specific TCR beta clonotypes restricted by HLA-C were the ones dominating the ex vivo response. Totalled public TCR beta family frequency picked out people who carried CMV plus the relevant HLA.

This clonotype was seen repeatedly, ten times or more. Antigen unknown. TCRdb re-called the reads with MiXCR, one entry per CDR3 protein. The table lists 450,000 to 650,000 distinct CDR3 sequences, 40% of them singletons. CDR1 SGHTA and CDR2 FQGNSA come from the germline V gene. The CDR3 loop spans 18 amino acids. V was clipped by 5 bases and J by 2 bases; unmatched bases: 13. This clonotype originated in a human donor in good health (CMV status not recorded). Some clones in this sample may be carry-over from other donors' samples. The source was cultured PBMCs, collected from culture after CMV antigen stimulation. The rearrangement links TRBV7-2 to TRBJ2-7, with 12 positions matching TRBD2. CDR3 region: CASSRVTSGSGIPYEQYF. The DNA of the CDR3 is TGTGCCAGCAGCCGTGTGACTAGCGGGAGCGGGATCCCCTACGAGCAGTACTTC.